The rows below give T cell receptor beta chains drawn from one sample of a study of T cells in Graves' hyperthyroidism and ophthalmopathy. TCRdb analysed the multiplex PCR reads with MiXCR anew, one entry per CDR3 protein. This sample yields hundreds of thousands of distinct CDR3 sequences, of which 20% are seen a single time; roughly 47% belongs to the top ten. Sequencing used blood. All receptors come from a man aged 35-49 years with Graves' ophthalmopathy. Each CDR3 is given with its conserved first and last residue. A D gene is named only where the DNA matches it firmly. The listing skips clone size in some rows; elsewhere it reads once, few, many or a size class.

TRBV20-1	NA	TRBJ2-7	NA	TGCAGTGCTAGATCAGGGCCTCGGGAGCAGTACTTC	CSARSGPREQYF
TRBV5-6	many	TRBJ2-3	TRBD2	TGTGCCAGCAGCCTAAGGTTTCCGGGAGGGGATACGCAGTATTTT	CASSLRFPGGDTQYF
TRBV20-1	NA	TRBJ2-3	NA	TGCAGTGCTAGACAGGGACCGCACACAGATACGCAGTATTTT	CSARQGPHTDTQYF
TRBV12-3/TRBV12-4	few	TRBJ1-5	NA	TGTGCCAGCAGTTCAAGCGGACAGTTGAATCAGCCCCAGCATTTT	CASSSSGQLNQPQHF
TRBV18	many	TRBJ2-3	TRBD2	TGTGCCAGCTCAGCACTAGCGGGAGGTGGCACAGATACGCAGTATTTT	CASSALAGGGTDTQYF
TRBV11-1	few	TRBJ1-6	NA	TGTGCCAGCAGCCACCGGGGCGAAAATTCACCCCTCCACTTT	CASSHRGENSPLHF
TRBV7-3	few	TRBJ1-1	NA	TGTGCCAGCAGCTTACTGGGGCGGGGGGCAGGGATAATGAACACTGAAGCTTTCTTT	CASSLLGRGAGIMNTEAFF
TRBV20-1	few	TRBJ2-7	TRBD1	TGCAGTGCTGAGCACCGGGACAGGATTACCTACGAGCAGTACTTC	CSAEHRDRITYEQYF
TRBV6-6	NA	TRBJ2-5	NA	TGTGCCAGCAGTTACTCCTACGGGCAAGAGACCCAGTACTTC	CASSYSYGQETQYF
TRBV5-1	few	TRBJ1-1	NA	TGTGCCAGCAGTGCCCGGGGCCAGGGCTATACTGAAGCTTTCTTT	CASSARGQGYTEAFF
TRBV6-2/TRBV6-3	NA	TRBJ1-1	TRBD1	TGTGCCAGCAGGCCGGGACAGTTGAACACTGAAGCTTTCTTT	CASRPGQLNTEAFF
TRBV5-1	many	TRBJ2-5	NA	TGCGCCAGCAGCTTGGGGGGTGACGGCGGAAAAGAGACCCAGTACTTC	CASSLGGDGGKETQYF
TRBV12-3/TRBV12-4	many	TRBJ2-1	TRBD2	TGTGCCAGCGGGAGGGGAACCGCGAGTGAGCAGTTCTTC	CASGRGTASEQFF
TRBV10-3	many	TRBJ2-7	NA	TGTGCCATCAGTGGACAGGCGGGAGAGCAGTACTTC	CAISGQAGEQYF
TRBV20-1	NA	TRBJ1-5	NA	TGCAGTGCTCTGCGGGACAGCAATCAGCCCCAGCATTTT	CSALRDSNQPQHF
TRBV6-1	few	TRBJ1-2	TRBD1	TGTGCCAGCAGTGAAAACCGACAGGGTGGCGGCTACACCTTC	CASSENRQGGGYTF
TRBV7-2	many	TRBJ2-7	NA	TGCGCCAGCAGCTTCGGGGGAGGCTCCTACGAGCAGTACTTC	CASSFGGGSYEQYF
TRBV6-5	NA	TRBJ2-3	TRBD2	TGTGCCAGCAGTTACTCGAGTATGGGACTAGCTAGGAGCACAGATACGCAGTATTTT	CASSYSSMGLARSTDTQYF
TRBV2	many	TRBJ1-2	NA	TGTGCCAGCAGTGACCGTACCGGACAGCTCTATGGCTACACCTTC	CASSDRTGQLYGYTF
TRBV6-2/TRBV6-3	NA	TRBJ2-1	TRBD1	TGTGCCAGCAGCTTGACAGGGTGGAATGAGCAGTTCTTC	CASSLTGWNEQFF
TRBV28	NA	TRBJ1-2	TRBD1	TGTGCCAGCAGTCCCGGACAGGGGATCGGCTATGGCTACACCTTC	CASSPGQGIGYGYTF
TRBV9	NA	TRBJ2-5	NA	TGTGCCAGCAGCTCCCGACCGCAGCCCCAGTACTTC	CASSSRPQPQYF
TRBV24-1	NA	TRBJ2-1	TRBD2	TGTGCCACCAGTGATCCCGGGACTAGCGGGTTCCTTCAGTTCTTC	CATSDPGTSGFLQFF
TRBV10-3	NA	TRBJ1-1	NA	TGTGCCATCAGTCCGAGGGGGGGAGTAACTGAAGCTTTCTTT	CAISPRGGVTEAFF
TRBV6-1	NA	TRBJ2-3	NA	TGTGCCAGCAGTCCAACAGAGAGCACAGATACGCAGTATTTT	CASSPTESTDTQYF
TRBV28	many	TRBJ2-4	TRBD1	TGTGCCAGCAGTCCATCCGGGACAGGGACAGGCTTCGCCAAAAACATTCAGTACTTC	CASSPSGTGTGFAKNIQYF
TRBV4-1	many	TRBJ1-1	NA	TGCGCCAGCAGCCAAGTCTTCCACCAGGGGCGCGTGAACACTGAAGCTTTCTTT	CASSQVFHQGRVNTEAFF
TRBV2	NA	TRBJ1-1	TRBD1	TGTGCCAGCAGGGATAGACAGGGGCCCATGAGCACTGAAGCTTTCTTT	CASRDRQGPMSTEAFF
TRBV20-1	many	TRBJ1-5	TRBD1	TGCAGTGCTAGACGTCGGACAGGGTTAGGCTTAGACAATCAGCCCCAGCATTTT	CSARRRTGLGLDNQPQHF
TRBV12-3/TRBV12-4	few	TRBJ2-2	NA	TGTGCCAGCAGGGGGAGGACCATTGTCACCGGGGAGCTGTTTTTT	CASRGRTIVTGELFF
TRBV14	few	TRBJ2-1	NA	TGTGCCAGCAGCCAACTTGGGGTGGCCTACAATGAGCAGTTCTTC	CASSQLGVAYNEQFF
TRBV11-3	NA	TRBJ2-5	TRBD1	TGTGCCAGCAGCTTATGGGACAGAAAAGAGACCCAGTACTTC	CASSLWDRKETQYF